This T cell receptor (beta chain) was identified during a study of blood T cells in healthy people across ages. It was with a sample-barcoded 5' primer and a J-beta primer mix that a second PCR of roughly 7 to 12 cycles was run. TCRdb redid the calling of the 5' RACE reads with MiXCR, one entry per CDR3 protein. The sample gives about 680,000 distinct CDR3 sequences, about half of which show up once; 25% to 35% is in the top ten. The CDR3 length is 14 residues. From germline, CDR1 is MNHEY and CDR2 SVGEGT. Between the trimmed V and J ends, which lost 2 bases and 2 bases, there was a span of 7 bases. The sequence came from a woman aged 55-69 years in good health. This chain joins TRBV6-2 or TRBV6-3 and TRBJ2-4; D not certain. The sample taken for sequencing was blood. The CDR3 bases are TGTGCCAGCAGTTACGGCAGGCCCAAAAACATTCAGTACTTC. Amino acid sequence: CASSYGRPKNIQYF.